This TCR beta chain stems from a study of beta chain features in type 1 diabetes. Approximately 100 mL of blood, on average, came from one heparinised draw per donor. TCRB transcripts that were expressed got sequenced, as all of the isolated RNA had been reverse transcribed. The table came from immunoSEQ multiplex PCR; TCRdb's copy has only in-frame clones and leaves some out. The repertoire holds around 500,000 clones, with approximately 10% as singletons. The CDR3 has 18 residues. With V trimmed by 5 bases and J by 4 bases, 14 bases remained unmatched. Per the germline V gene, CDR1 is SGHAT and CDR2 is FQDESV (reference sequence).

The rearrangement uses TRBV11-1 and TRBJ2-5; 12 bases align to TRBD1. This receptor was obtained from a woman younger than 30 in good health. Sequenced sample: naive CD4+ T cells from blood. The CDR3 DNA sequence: TGTGCCAGCAGCCAAACACCGGGACAGGGGGCGCGTGGAGAGACCCAGTACTTC. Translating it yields CASSQTPGQGARGETQYF.